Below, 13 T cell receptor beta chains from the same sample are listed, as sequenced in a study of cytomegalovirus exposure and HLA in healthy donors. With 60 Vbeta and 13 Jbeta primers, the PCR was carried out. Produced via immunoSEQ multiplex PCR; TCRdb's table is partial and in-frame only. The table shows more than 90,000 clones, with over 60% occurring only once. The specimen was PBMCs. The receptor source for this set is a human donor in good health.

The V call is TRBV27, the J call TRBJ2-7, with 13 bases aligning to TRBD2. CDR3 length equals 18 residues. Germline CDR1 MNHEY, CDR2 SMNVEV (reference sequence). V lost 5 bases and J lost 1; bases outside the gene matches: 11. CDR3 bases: TGTGCCAGCAGTCGACGCCAGGGACTAGCGGGGACATCCTACGAGCAGTACTTC. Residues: CASSRRQGLAGTSYEQYF.

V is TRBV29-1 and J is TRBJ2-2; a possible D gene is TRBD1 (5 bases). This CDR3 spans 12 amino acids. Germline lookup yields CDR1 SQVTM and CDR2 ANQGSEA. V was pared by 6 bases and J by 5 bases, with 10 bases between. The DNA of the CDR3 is TGCAGCGTCTCCAGGGATACCGGGGAGCTGTTTTTT. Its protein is CSVSRDTGELFF.

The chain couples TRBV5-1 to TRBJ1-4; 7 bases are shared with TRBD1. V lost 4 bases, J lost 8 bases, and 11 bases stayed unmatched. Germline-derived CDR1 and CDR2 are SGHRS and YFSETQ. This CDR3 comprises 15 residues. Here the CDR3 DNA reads TGCGCCAGCAGCCTACAGGGGAAGGATGGAGAAAAACTGTTTTTT. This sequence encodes CASSLQGKDGEKLFF.

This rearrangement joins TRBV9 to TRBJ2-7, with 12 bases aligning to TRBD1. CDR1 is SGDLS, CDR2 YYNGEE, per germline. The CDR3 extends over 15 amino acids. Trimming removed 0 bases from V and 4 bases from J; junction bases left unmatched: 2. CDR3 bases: TGTGCCAGCAGCGTAGCGGGACAGGGGGCGTACGAGCAGTACTTC. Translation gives CASSVAGQGAYEQYF.

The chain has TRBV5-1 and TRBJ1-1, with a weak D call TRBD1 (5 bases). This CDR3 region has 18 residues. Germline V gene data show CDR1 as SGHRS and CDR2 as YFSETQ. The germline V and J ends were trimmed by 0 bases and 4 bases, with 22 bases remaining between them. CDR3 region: CASSLGRQRGGKSTEAFF. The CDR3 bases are TGCGCCAGCAGCTTGGGTAGGCAGAGGGGAGGGAAATCCACTGAAGCTTTCTTT.

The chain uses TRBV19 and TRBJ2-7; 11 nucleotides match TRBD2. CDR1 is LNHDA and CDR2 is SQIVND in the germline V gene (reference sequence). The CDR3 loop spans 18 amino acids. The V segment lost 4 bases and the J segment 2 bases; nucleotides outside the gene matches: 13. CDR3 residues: CASSKKGVGTSGTYEQYF. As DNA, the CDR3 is TGTGCCAGTAGTAAAAAAGGGGTCGGGACTAGCGGCACCTACGAGCAGTACTTC.

CDR3 nucleotide sequence: TGTGCCAGCAGCTTATCCCCGGGACTTAAGAGCTCTGGGGCCAACGTCCTGACTTTC. This codes for CASSLSPGLKSSGANVLTF. This rearrangement joins TRBV7-9 to TRBJ2-6, with D maybe TRBD2 (6 bases). Germline CDR1 is SEHNR and CDR2 is FQNEAQ (reference sequence). The CDR3 is 19 amino acids. V was pared by 2 bases and J by 0 bases, with 17 bases between.

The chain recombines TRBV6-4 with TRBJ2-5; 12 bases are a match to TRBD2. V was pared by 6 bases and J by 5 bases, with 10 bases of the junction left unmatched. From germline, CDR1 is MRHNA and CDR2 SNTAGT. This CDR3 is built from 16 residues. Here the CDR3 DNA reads TGTGCCAGCAGCTCGACTAGCGGGAGAGGTAGGGAGACCCAGTACTTC. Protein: CASSSTSGRGRETQYF.

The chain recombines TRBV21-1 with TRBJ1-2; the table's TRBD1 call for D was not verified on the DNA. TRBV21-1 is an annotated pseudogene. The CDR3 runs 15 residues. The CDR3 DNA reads TGTGCCAGCAGCAGCCGGGACATCGCGATCTATGGCTACACCTTC. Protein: CASSSRDIAIYGYTF.

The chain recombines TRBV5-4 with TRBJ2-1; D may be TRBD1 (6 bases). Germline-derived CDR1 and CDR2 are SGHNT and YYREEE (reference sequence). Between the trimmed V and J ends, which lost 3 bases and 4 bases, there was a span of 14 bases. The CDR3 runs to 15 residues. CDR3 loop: CASSYRTEGYNEQFF. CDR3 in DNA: TGTGCCAGCAGCTACCGGACAGAAGGATACAATGAGCAGTTCTTC. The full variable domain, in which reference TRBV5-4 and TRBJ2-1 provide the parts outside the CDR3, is ETGVTQSPTHLIKTRGQQVTLRCSSQSGHNTVSWYQQALGQGPQFIFQYYREEENGRGNFPPRFSGLQFPNYSSELNVNALELDDSALYLCASSYRTEGYNEQFFGPGTRLTVL.

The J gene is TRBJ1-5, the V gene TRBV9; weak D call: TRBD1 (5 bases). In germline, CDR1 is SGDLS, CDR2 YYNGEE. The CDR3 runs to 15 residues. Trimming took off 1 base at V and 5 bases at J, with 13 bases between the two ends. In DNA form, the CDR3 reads TGTGCCAGCAGCGTATCGGGCAGGGTAGATCAGCCCCAGCATTTT. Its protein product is CASSVSGRVDQPQHF.

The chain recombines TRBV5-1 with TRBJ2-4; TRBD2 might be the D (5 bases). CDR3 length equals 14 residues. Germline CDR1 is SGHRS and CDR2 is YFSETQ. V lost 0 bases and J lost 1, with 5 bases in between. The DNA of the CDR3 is TGCGCCAGCAGCTTGGGAGGGGCCAAAAACATTCAGTACTTC. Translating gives CASSLGGAKNIQYF.

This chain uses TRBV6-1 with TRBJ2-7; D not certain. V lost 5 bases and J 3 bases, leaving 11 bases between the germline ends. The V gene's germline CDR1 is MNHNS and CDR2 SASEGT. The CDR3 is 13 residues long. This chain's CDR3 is CASSPGFNYEQYF. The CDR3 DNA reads TGTGCCAGCAGTCCAGGCTTTAACTACGAGCAGTACTTC.